Following are 20 T cell receptor beta chains from one sample sequenced in a study of PD-L1 blockade in urothelial cancer. Assay used: immunoSEQ multiplex PCR; TCRdb lists only in-frame clones, some missing. The table records about 32,000 clones, about a third of them present only once. The sample consisted of tumor tissue, taken before atezolizumab (anti-PD-L1) treatment. The source of these receptors is a man aged 55 to 70 with urothelial cancer.

This clone was seen more than once but under ten times. This CDR3 reads CASSVEAGARGYTF. The CDR3 region has the DNA TGTGCCAGCAGCGTAGAGGCGGGGGCGCGAGGCTACACCTTC. The chain couples TRBV7-4 to TRBJ1-2, with D possibly matching TRBD1 (6 bases). The germline V gene encodes CDR1 SGHVT and CDR2 SQSDAQ. This CDR3 is built from 14 residues. Trimming left V 5 bases short and J 8 bases short, with 18 bases between.

A single count supports this clone. This chain connects TRBV19 to TRBJ2-7; D might be TRBD2 (6 bases). V shed 5 bases and J shed 3 bases, with 8 bases lying between them. Per germline, CDR1 LNHDA and CDR2 SQIVND (reference sequence). This CDR3 has 12 residues. This chain's CDR3 is CASSPGGYEQYF. CDR3 DNA sequence: TGTGCCAGTAGTCCCGGGGGCTACGAGCAGTACTTC.

The V and J genes are TRBV30 and TRBJ1-5, with D tentatively TRBD1 (5 bases). This CDR3 is 15 amino acids long. The V gene lost 3 bases and the J gene lost 0 bases, with 12 bases spanning the gap. Germline assignment: CDR1 GTSNPN and CDR2 SVGIG (reference sequence). The CDR3 reads CAWSRGLYSNQPQHF. The CDR3 DNA reads TGTGCCTGGAGCCGGGGACTCTATAGCAATCAGCCCCAGCATTTT.

The chain has TRBV25-1 and TRBJ1-4; TRBD1 aligns across 9 bases. The CDR3 consists of 18 residues. The V gene end was trimmed by 3 bases and the J gene end by 10 bases; junction bases not matched to a gene: 18. CDR1 MGHDK and CDR2 SYGVNS come from the germline V gene. The CDR3 DNA sequence: TGTGCCAGCAGTGAGGACGGACAGGGGACAGCCCTAAAGGGAAAACTGTTTTTT. Translated, it gives CASSEDGQGTALKGKLFF.

This chain connects TRBV10-2 to TRBJ1-5; D may be TRBD1 (6 bases). Trimming pared 3 bases from V and 7 bases from J, leaving 10 bases between. Germline-derived CDR1 and CDR2 are WSHSY and SAAADI. The CDR3 is 13 residues long. The CDR3 nucleotides are TGCGCCAGCAGTGATGGCAGGGGCCAGCCCCAGCATTTT. It yields the protein CASSDGRGQPQHF.

CDR3 sequence reads: CASNRWDRGADTQYF. The CDR3, as DNA: TGTGCCAGCAATCGCTGGGACAGGGGGGCAGATACGCAGTATTTT. The chain carries TRBV12-5 and TRBJ2-3; TRBD1 agrees at 11 bases. The CDR3 covers 15 residues. Per the germline V gene, CDR1 is LGHNT and CDR2 is FRNRAP.

The chain carries TRBV19 and TRBJ1-1; D not resolved. Germline lookup yields CDR1 LNHDA and CDR2 SQIVND (reference sequence). V lost 6 bases and J lost 8, with 10 bases in between. The CDR3 is 11 residues long. The CDR3 here is CASSEGLEAFF. As DNA, the CDR3 is TGTGCCAGTAGCGAGGGTCTGGAAGCTTTCTTT.

This clone was seen more than once but under ten times. The chain uses TRBV6-8 and TRBJ2-1; 12 bases fit TRBD2. The CDR3 has 14 residues. The V gene's germline CDR1 is MNHGY and CDR2 SAAAGT. J gave up 6 bases and V 5 bases, and 2 bases lay outside the gene matches. CDR3 sequence (DNA): TGTGCCAGCAGTAGGACTAGCGGGATCAATGAGCAGTTCTTC. As protein: CASSRTSGINEQFF.

The chain carries TRBV6-4 and TRBJ2-7, with D uncertain. Trimming shortened V by 5 bases and J by 9 bases, and 11 bases separated the two germline ends. CDR1 MRHNA and CDR2 SNTAGT come from the germline V gene. The CDR3 sequence is 11 residues long. The CDR3 DNA follows: TGTGCCAGCAGTTATCTTGGACGGCAGTACTTC. Translated, it gives CASSYLGRQYF.

This sequence joins TRBV29-1 and TRBJ2-7, with 11 bases fitting TRBD2. This CDR3 region has 13 residues. V was pared by 4 bases and J by 4 bases, with 3 bases of the junction left unmatched. The germline V gene has CDR1 SQVTM and CDR2 ANQGSEA. The CDR3 coding sequence is TGCAGCGTTGTAGCGGGAGGGTCTTACGAGCAGTACTTC. It specifies CSVVAGGSYEQYF.

This clone was observed many times. An end of the junction differs from the germline gene, which may be a read error. V and J are TRBV6-8 and TRBJ1-2; maybe TRBD1 (5 bases). CDR1 and CDR2 from the germline V gene are MNHGY and SAAAGT. There are 15 residues in the CDR3. The CDR3 DNA sequence: TGTGCCAGCAGTGACTCTACCCGGGGGGACTATGGCTACACCTTC. Encoded protein: CASSDSTRGDYGYTF.

CDR3 loop: CATSRYTGMNTEAFF. The CDR3 DNA is TGTGCCACCAGCAGATATACCGGCATGAACACTGAAGCTTTCTTT. The chain combines TRBV15 with TRBJ1-1; D gene ambiguous. The CDR3 length is 15 residues. V lost 2 bases and J 0 bases, leaving 10 bases between the germline ends. The germline gives CDR1 LNHNV, CDR2 YYDKDF (reference sequence).

This clone was counted only a few times. The chain is built from TRBV7-6 and TRBJ2-5; D unresolved. This CDR3 has 14 residues. Germline V gives CDR1 SGHVS, CDR2 FNYEAQ. Trimming left V 3 bases short and J 1 base short, with 9 bases between. DNA of the CDR3: TGTGCCAGCAGCTTGGGTGAGGCCCAAGAGACCCAGTACTTC. It specifies CASSLGEAQETQYF.

This chain joins TRBV12-5 and TRBJ2-3; D is unresolved. Germline assignment: CDR1 LGHNT and CDR2 FRNRAP. V gave up 4 bases and J gave up 2 bases, with 13 bases separating them. The CDR3 runs to 15 residues. The CDR3 DNA reads TGTGCTAGTGGTTCTGGGGATCTGAACACAGATACGCAGTATTTT. It codes for CASGSGDLNTDTQYF. The whole variable domain, remainder taken from reference TRBV12-5 and TRBJ2-3, is DARVTQTPRHKVTEMGQEVTMRCQPILGHNTVFWYRQTMMQGLELLAYFRNRAPLDDSGMPKDRFSAEMPDATLATLKIQPSEPRDSAVYFCASGSGDLNTDTQYFGPGTRLTVL.

V gene TRBV18 combines with J gene TRBJ1-1; unclear D gene. Germline loops: CDR1 KGHSH, CDR2 LQKENI. Trimming shortened V by 6 bases and J by 5 bases, and 19 bases separated the two germline ends. The CDR3 loop spans 15 amino acids. The CDR3 coding sequence is TGTGCCAGCTCGCAACATAAAACCACGGGGACTGAAGCTTTCTTT. Its translation: CASSQHKTTGTEAFF.

There are a few counts of this clone. This rearrangement joins TRBV6-7 to TRBJ1-1; weak D call: TRBD1 (6 bases). TRBV6-7 has ORF status, its function being uncertain. Trimming cost V 0 bases and J 0 bases, with 8 bases left between them. The CDR3 has 15 residues. CDR3 DNA: TGTGCCAGCAGTTACTCTAGGGGGGTGAACACTGAAGCTTTCTTT. Translation: CASSYSRGVNTEAFF.

This chain joins TRBV18 and TRBJ1-3; the match to TRBD1 covers 7 bases. Germline CDR1 and CDR2: KGHSH and LQKENI. Unmatched junction bases numbered 6, after V lost 2 bases and J lost 2 bases. The CDR3 is made up of 16 amino acids. The CDR3 reads CASSPKTGSAGNTIYF. CDR3 coding DNA: TGTGCCAGCTCACCAAAGACAGGGTCAGCTGGAAACACCATATATTTT.

This clone was counted only a few times. V gene TRBV6-8 combines with J gene TRBJ2-4; 7 positions match TRBD1. Germline V lookup: CDR1 MNHGY, CDR2 SAAAGT. The junction had 12 bases not matched to a gene; V was cut back by 8 bases and J by 2 bases. The length of the CDR3 is 16 residues. Here the CDR3 DNA reads TGTGCCAGCGCTGGGGTCGAGACAGGGTCCAAAAACATTCAGTACTTC. Protein: CASAGVETGSKNIQYF.

This clone was seen more than once but under ten times. The V and J genes are TRBV11-3 and TRBJ1-1; perhaps TRBD1 as D (6 bases). The length of the CDR3 is 14 residues. The V gene's germline CDR1 is SGHNT and CDR2 YENEEA. With 7 bases removed from V and 4 bases from J, the gap between germline ends came to 16 bases. The CDR3: CASTSTGTGTEAFF. The CDR3 DNA follows: TGTGCCAGCACATCCACAGGGACTGGCACTGAAGCTTTCTTT.

This clone was seen a few times. The chain combines TRBV5-1 with TRBJ2-3; D not resolved. CDR3 length: 14 residues. Deletions cut 3 bases from V and 1 base from J, with 9 bases between. Germline V gene sequence: CDR1 SGHRS, CDR2 YFSETQ. The CDR3 DNA follows: TGCGCCAGCAGCTCCCGACCTGGCACAGATACGCAGTATTTT. Residues: CASSSRPGTDTQYF.